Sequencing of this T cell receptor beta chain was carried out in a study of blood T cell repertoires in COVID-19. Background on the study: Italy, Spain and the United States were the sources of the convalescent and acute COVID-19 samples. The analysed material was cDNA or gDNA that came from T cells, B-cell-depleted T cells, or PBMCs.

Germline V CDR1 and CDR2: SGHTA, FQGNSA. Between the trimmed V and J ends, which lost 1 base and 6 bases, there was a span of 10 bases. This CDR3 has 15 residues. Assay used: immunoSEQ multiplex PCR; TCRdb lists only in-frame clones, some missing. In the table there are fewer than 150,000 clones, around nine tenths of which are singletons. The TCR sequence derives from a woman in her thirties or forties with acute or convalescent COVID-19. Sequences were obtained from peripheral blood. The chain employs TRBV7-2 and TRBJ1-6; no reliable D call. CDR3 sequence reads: CASSLVQVANSPLHF. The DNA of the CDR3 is TGTGCCAGCAGCTTAGTGCAGGTCGCTAATTCACCCCTCCACTTT. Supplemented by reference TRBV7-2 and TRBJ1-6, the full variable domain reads GAGVSQSPSNKVTEKGKDVELRCDPISGHTALYWYRQSLGQGLEFLIYFQGNSAPDKSGLPSDRFSAERTGGSVSTLTIQRTQQEDSAVYLCASSLVQVANSPLHFGNGTRLTVT.